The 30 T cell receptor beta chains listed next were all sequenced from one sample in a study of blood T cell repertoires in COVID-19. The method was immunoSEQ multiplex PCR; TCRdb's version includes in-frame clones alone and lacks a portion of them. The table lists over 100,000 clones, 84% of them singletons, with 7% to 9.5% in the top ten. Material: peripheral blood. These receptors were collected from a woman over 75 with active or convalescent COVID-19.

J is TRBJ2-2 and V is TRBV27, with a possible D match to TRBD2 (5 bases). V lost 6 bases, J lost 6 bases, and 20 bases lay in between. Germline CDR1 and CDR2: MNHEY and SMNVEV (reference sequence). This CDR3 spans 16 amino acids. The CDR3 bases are TGTGCCAGCAGGATTATGGCACTAGGAGTGGCCGGGGAGCTGTTTTTT. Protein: CASRIMALGVAGELFF.

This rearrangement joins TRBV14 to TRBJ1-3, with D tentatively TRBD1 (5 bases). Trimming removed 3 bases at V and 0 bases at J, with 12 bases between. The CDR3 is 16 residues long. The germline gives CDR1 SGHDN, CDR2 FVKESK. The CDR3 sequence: CASSQGLGSSGNTIYF. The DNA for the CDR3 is TGTGCCAGCAGCCAGGGACTTGGGTCCTCTGGAAACACCATATATTTT.

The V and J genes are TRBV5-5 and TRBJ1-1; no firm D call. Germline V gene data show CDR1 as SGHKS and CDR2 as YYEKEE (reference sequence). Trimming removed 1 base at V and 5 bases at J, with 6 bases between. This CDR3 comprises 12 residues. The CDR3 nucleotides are TGTGCCAGCAGCTTGCGGGGTACTGAAGCTTTCTTT. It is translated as CASSLRGTEAFF.

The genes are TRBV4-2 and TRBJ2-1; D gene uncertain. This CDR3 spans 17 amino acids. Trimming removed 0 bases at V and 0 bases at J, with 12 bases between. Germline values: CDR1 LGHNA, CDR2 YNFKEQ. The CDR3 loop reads CASSQEYGRSSYNEQFF. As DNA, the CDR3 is TGTGCCAGCAGCCAAGAATACGGAAGGAGCTCCTACAATGAGCAGTTCTTC.

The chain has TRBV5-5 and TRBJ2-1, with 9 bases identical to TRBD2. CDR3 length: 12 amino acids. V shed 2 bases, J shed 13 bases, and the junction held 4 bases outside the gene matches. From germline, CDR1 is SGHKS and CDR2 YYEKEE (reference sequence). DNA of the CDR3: TGTGCCAGCAGCTTAATAGCGGGAGCTCAGTTCTTC. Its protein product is CASSLIAGAQFF.

CDR3 DNA: TGTGCCAGCAGCTTTCTGGAGGTGTCACCCCTCCACTTT. Translation: CASSFLEVSPLHF. The rearrangement uses TRBV7-3 and TRBJ1-6; D remains unclear. CDR1 is SGHTA, CDR2 FQGTGA, per germline. Trimming stripped 3 bases from V and 10 bases from J, with 10 bases between. The CDR3 runs 13 residues.

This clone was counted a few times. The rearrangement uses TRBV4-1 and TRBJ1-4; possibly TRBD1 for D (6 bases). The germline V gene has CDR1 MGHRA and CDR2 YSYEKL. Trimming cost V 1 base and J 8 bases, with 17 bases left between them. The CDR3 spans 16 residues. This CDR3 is CASSQVTLQGREKLFF. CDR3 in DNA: TGCGCCAGCAGCCAAGTGACGCTACAGGGACGGGAAAAACTGTTTTTT.

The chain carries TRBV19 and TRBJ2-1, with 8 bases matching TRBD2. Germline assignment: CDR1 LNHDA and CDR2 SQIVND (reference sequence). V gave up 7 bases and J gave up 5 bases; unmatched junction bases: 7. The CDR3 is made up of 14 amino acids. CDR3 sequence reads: CASTMGLGDNEQFF. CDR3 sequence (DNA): TGTGCCAGTACCATGGGACTAGGCGACAATGAGCAGTTCTTC.

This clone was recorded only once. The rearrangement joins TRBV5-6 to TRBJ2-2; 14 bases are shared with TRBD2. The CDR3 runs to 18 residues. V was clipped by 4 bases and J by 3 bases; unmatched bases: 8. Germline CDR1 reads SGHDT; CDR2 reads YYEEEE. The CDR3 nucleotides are TGTGCCAGCAGCCGCCGGACTAGCGGGAGGTTTGACACCGGGGAGCTGTTTTTT. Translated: CASSRRTSGRFDTGELFF.

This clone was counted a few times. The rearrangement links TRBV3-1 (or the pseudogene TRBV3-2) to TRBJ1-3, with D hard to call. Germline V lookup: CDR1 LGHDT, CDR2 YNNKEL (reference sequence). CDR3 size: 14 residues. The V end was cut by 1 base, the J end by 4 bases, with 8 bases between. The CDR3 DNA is TGTGCCAGCAGCCAAGCGAACGGGGGAAACACCATATATTTT. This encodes CASSQANGGNTIYF.

CDR3 DNA: TGTGCCTGGAGTGTACCGGGGGGTCTGAACACTGAAGCTTTCTTT. It is translated as CAWSVPGGLNTEAFF. V and J are TRBV30 and TRBJ1-1, with D possibly matching TRBD1 (5 bases). CDR1 is GTSNPN and CDR2 is SVGIG in the germline V gene (reference sequence). The CDR3 runs 15 residues. Trimming removed 0 bases from V and 0 bases from J, with 11 bases in between.

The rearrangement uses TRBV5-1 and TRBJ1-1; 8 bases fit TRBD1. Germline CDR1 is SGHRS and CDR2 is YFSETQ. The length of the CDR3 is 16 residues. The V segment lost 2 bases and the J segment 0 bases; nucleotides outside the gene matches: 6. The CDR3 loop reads CASSLGTGRMNTEAFF. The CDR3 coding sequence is TGCGCCAGCAGCTTAGGGACAGGCCGCATGAACACTGAAGCTTTCTTT.

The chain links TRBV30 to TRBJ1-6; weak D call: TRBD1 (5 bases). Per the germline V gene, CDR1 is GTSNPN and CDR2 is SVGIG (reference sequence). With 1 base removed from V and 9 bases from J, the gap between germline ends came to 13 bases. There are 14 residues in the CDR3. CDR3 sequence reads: CAWSGWGVGSPLHF. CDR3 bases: TGTGCCTGGAGTGGTTGGGGGGTAGGTTCACCCCTCCACTTT.

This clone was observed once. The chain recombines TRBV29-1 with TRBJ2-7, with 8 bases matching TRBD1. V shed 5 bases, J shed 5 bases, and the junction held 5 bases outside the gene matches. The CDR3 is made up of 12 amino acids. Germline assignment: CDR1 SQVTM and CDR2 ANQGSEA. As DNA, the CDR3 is TGCAGCGTTTCGACGGACAGGGACGAGCAGTACTTC. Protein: CSVSTDRDEQYF.

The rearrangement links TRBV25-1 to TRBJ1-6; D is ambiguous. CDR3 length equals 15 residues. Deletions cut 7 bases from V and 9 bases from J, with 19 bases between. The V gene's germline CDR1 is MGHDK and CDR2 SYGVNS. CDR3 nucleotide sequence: TGTGCCAGCACCCGAAGCGGGATTTTGGGTTCACCCCTCCACTTT. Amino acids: CASTRSGILGSPLHF.

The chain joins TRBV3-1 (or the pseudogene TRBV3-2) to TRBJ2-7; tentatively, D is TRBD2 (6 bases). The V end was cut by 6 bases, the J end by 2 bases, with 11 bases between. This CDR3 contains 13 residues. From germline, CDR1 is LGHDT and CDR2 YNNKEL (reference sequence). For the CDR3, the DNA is TGTGCCAGCAGTGCGGGAACAACCTACGAGCAGTACTTC. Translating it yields CASSAGTTYEQYF.

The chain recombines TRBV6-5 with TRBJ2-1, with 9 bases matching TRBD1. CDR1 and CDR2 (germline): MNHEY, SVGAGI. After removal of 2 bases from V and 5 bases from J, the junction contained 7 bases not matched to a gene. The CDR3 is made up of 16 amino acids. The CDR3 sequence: CASSYRTTGGHNEQFF. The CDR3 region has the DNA TGTGCCAGCAGTTACAGAACGACAGGGGGTCACAATGAGCAGTTCTTC.

CDR3 protein: CSVSSDRAGNTIYF. In nucleotides, the CDR3 is TGCAGCGTCTCCTCGGACAGGGCTGGAAACACCATATATTTT. V gene TRBV29-1 combines with J gene TRBJ1-3; 8 nucleotides match TRBD1. V gave up 6 bases and J gave up 2 bases; unmatched junction bases: 6. The CDR3 covers 14 residues. CDR1 SQVTM and CDR2 ANQGSEA come from the germline V gene.

The CDR3 sequence is CATSRVASSGRNEQFF. DNA of the CDR3: TGTGCCACCAGCAGAGTGGCGTCTAGCGGGAGGAATGAGCAGTTCTTC. The J gene is TRBJ2-1, the V gene TRBV15; 11 bases fit TRBD2. The V gene end was trimmed by 1 base and the J gene end by 7 bases; junction bases not matched to a gene: 6. CDR3 length equals 16 residues. Germline V gene sequence: CDR1 LNHNV, CDR2 YYDKDF (reference sequence).

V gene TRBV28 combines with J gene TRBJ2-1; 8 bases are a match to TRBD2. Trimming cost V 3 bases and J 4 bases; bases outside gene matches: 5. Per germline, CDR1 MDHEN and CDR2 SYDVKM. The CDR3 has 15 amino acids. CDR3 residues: CASSLLASGYNEQFF. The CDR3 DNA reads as TGTGCCAGCAGTTTGCTGGCTAGCGGGTACAATGAGCAGTTCTTC.

The CDR3 loop reads CASRPLDRPSEQYF. The CDR3 bases are TGTGCCAGCAGGCCCCTGGACAGGCCAAGCGAGCAGTACTTC. The chain combines TRBV28 with TRBJ2-7; TRBD1 aligns across 7 bases. The CDR3 runs to 14 residues. CDR1 and CDR2 (germline): MDHEN, SYDVKM. Trimming at V came to 6 bases and at J to 6 bases, leaving 11 bases not matched to a gene.

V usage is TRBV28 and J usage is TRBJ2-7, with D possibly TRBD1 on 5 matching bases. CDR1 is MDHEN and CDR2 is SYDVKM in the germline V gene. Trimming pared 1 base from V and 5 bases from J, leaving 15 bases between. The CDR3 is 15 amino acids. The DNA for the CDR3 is TGTGCCAGCAGTTTATCGATGGCAGGGTACCACGAGCAGTACTTC. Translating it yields CASSLSMAGYHEQYF.

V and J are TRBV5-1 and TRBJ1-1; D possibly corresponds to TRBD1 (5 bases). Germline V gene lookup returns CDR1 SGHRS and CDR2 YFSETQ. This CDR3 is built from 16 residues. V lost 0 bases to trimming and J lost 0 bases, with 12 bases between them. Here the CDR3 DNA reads TGCGCCAGCAGCTTGGGTTCAGCAGGGTTGAACACTGAAGCTTTCTTT. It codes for CASSLGSAGLNTEAFF.

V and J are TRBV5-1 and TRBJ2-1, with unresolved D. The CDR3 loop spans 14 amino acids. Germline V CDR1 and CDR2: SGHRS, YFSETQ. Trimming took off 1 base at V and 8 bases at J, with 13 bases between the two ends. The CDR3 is CASSLQRLGDEQFF. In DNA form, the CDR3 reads TGCGCCAGCAGCTTGCAGCGCCTCGGCGATGAGCAGTTCTTC. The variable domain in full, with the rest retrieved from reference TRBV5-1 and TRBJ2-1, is KAGVTQTPRYLIKTRGQQVTLSCSPISGHRSVSWYQQTPGQGLQFLFEYFSETQRNKGNFPGRFSGRQFSNSRSEMNVSTLELGDSALYLCASSLQRLGDEQFFGPGTRLTVL.

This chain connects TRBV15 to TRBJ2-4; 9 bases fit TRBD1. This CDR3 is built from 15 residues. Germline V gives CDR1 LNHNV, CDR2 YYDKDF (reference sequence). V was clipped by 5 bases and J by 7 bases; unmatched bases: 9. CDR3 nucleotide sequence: TGTGCCACCAGCCGGACAGGGGATCTTGGTAACATTCAGTACTTC. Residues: CATSRTGDLGNIQYF. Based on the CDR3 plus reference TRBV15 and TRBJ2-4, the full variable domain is DAMVIQNPRYQVTQFGKPVTLSCSQTLNHNVMYWYQQKSSQAPKLLFHYYDKDFNNEADTPDNFQSRRPNTSFCFLDIRSPGLGDTAMYLCATSRTGDLGNIQYFGAGTRLSVL.

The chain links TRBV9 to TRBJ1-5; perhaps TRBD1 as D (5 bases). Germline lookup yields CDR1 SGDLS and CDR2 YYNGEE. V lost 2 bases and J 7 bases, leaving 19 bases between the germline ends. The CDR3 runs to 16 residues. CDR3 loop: CASSVGDTGGGQPQHF. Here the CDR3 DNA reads TGTGCCAGCAGCGTCGGGGATACGGGGGGAGGACAGCCCCAGCATTTT.

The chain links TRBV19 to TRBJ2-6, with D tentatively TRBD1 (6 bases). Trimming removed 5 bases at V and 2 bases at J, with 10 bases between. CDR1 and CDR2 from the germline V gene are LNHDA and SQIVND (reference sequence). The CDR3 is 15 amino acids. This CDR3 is CASSLYRAGANVLTF. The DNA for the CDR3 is TGTGCCAGTAGTCTGTACAGGGCTGGGGCCAACGTCCTGACTTTC.

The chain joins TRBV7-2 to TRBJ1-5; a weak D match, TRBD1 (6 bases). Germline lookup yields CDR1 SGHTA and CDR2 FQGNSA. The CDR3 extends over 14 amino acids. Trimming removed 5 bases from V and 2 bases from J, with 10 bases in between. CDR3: CASSIRQGNQPQHF. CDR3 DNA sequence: TGTGCCAGCAGCATCAGACAGGGCAATCAGCCCCAGCATTTT.

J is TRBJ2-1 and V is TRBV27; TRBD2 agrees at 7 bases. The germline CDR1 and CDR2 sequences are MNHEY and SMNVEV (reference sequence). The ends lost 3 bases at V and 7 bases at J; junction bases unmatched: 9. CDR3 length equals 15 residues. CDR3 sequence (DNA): TGTGCCAGCAGTTTTCGACTAGCCTGGGATAATGAGCAGTTCTTC. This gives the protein CASSFRLAWDNEQFF.

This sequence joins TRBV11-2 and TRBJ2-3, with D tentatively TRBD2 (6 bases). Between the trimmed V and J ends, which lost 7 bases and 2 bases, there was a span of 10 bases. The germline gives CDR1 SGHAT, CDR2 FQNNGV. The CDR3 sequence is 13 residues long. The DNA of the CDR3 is TGTGCCAGCAAAAGGGGACTCACAGATACGCAGTATTTT. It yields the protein CASKRGLTDTQYF.